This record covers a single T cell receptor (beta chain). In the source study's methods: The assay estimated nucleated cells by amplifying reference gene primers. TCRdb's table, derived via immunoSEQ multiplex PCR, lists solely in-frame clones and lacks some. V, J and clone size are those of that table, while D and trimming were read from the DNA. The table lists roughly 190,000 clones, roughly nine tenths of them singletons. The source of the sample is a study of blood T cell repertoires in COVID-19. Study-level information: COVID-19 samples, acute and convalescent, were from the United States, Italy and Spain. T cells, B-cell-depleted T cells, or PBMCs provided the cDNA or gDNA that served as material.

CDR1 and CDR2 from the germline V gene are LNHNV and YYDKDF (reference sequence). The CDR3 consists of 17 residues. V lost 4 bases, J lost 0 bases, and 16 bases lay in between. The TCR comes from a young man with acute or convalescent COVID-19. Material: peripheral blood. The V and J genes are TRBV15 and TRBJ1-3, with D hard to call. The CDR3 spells CATSIEVRESSGNTIYF. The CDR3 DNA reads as TGTGCCACCAGCATAGAGGTACGAGAGAGCTCTGGAAACACCATATATTTT.